Listed below are T cell receptor beta chains from one sample, sequenced in a study of cytomegalovirus exposure and HLA in healthy donors. Produced via immunoSEQ multiplex PCR; TCRdb's table is partial and in-frame only. This table has under 150,000 clones, about 80% appearing once. The sequencing input was PBMCs. All receptors derive from a woman in her 50s in good health and CMV-seronegative. Each CDR3 is given with its conserved first and last residue. The D gene is left open where the match is weak. Size is stated for part of the rows, as once, few or many counts, or as a class when the clone is expanded.

TRBV7-2	NA	TRBJ2-3	NA	TGTGCCAGCAGCTTTAGCGGTTTCACAGATACGCAGTATTTT	CASSFSGFTDTQYF
TRBV12-5	once	TRBJ1-2	NA	TGTGCTAGTGGTTTTGGTACGACATGGTTGGATGGCTACACCTTC	CASGFGTTWLDGYTF
TRBV5-1	NA	TRBJ2-1	TRBD2	TGCGCCAGCAGCTTGGGTCTAGCGGGTTTCTACAATGAGCAGTTCTTC	CASSLGLAGFYNEQFF
TRBV4-2	NA	TRBJ2-3	TRBD2	TGTGCCAGCAGCCAAGATCCCTGGACTAGTACAGATACGCAGTATTTT	CASSQDPWTSTDTQYF
TRBV7-9	NA	TRBJ2-3	NA	TGTGCCAGCAGGACCGGAGGAGATACGCAGTATTTT	CASRTGGDTQYF
TRBV7-9	NA	TRBJ2-1	TRBD2	TGTGCCAGCAGCACCCCGCTAGCGGGAACCTCCTACAATGAGCAGTTCTTC	CASSTPLAGTSYNEQFF
TRBV19	NA	TRBJ2-1	TRBD2	TGTGCCAGCCGAGGGGCTAGCGGGAGGTCAATTCGCCGCAATGAGCAGTTCTTC	CASRGASGRSIRRNEQFF
TRBV20-1	NA	TRBJ1-1	TRBD1	TGCAGTGCCCGGGACAGGGAAGCTTTCTTT	CSARDREAFF
TRBV7-9	NA	TRBJ2-3	NA	TGTGCCAGCAGATCAAGCCGGATAGGGGCAGATACGCAGTATTTT	CASRSSRIGADTQYF
TRBV4-1	few	TRBJ1-6	NA	TGCGCCAGCAGCCAAGACAGGGAATCGGCACCCCTCAACTTT	CASSQDRESAPLNF
TRBV19	NA	TRBJ1-1	NA	TGTGCCAGTAGTGGTCGGCAGGGTGCCCCGAACACTGAAGCTTTCTTT	CASSGRQGAPNTEAFF
TRBV7-9	NA	TRBJ2-2	NA	TGTGCCAGCAGCTCTGGGGGCGTCCGGTCCACCGGGGAGCTGTTTTTT	CASSSGGVRSTGELFF
TRBV2	NA	TRBJ2-5	NA	TGTGCCAGCAGTGAAAGGACTGGGGGGGCCAAAGAGACCCAGTACTTC	CASSERTGGAKETQYF
TRBV6-1	few	TRBJ2-1	NA	TGTGCCAGCAGCCCACAGAGATACAATGAGCAGTTCTTC	CASSPQRYNEQFF
TRBV7-3	few	TRBJ2-1	NA	TGTGCCAGCAGCTTCGACAGTAGCTCCTACAATGAGCAGTTCTTC	CASSFDSSSYNEQFF
TRBV7-9	NA	TRBJ2-7	NA	TGTGCCAGCAGCTTATCTCTCGGGAAAAGCTCCTACGAGCAGTACTTC	CASSLSLGKSSYEQYF
TRBV28	NA	TRBJ2-5	NA	TGTGCCAGCAGTTTAGGCGGGGCACAGGTCCAAGAGACCCAGTACTTC	CASSLGGAQVQETQYF
TRBV5-4	NA	TRBJ2-2	TRBD2	TGTGCCACCGGACTAGCGGGAGACACCGGGGAGCTGTTTTTT	CATGLAGDTGELFF
TRBV19	NA	TRBJ1-1	TRBD1	TGTGCCAGTCGACAGGGGGGCACTGAAGCTTTCTTT	CASRQGGTEAFF
TRBV30	NA	TRBJ2-3	TRBD2	TGTGCCTGGAGGGGGAGCGGGAGCGGGGCAGATACGCAGTATTTT	CAWRGSGSGADTQYF
TRBV19	NA	TRBJ1-1	NA	TGTGCCAGTAGTATAGTAGCTAGGGGTGACACTGAAGCTTTCTTT	CASSIVARGDTEAFF
TRBV5-4	NA	TRBJ2-5	NA	TGTGCCAGCAGCTTGGGACAGCAACAAGAGACCCAGTACTTC	CASSLGQQQETQYF
TRBV19	NA	TRBJ1-5	TRBD1	TGTGCCAGTCAGGGGGCGCATGGCAATCAGCCCCAGCATTTT	CASQGAHGNQPQHF
TRBV18	NA	TRBJ2-5	TRBD1	TGTGCCAGCTCACGGGACAGACAAGAGACCCAGTACTTC	CASSRDRQETQYF
TRBV9	NA	TRBJ2-3	TRBD2	TGTGCCAGCAGCCCCCCTGACGGGAGGATCACAGATACGCAGTATTTT	CASSPPDGRITDTQYF
TRBV29-1	NA	TRBJ2-5	NA	TGCAGCGTTGACGCTTCGGAGGGGCGACAGGGAATGACCCAGTACTTC	CSVDASEGRQGMTQYF
TRBV7-2	NA	TRBJ1-2	TRBD1	TGTGCCAGGGAGGGGGCGATGGATTATGGCTACACCTTC	CAREGAMDYGYTF
TRBV5-1	NA	TRBJ1-3	NA	TGCGCCAGCAGCTTGGCACAGACTGGAAACACCATATATTTT	CASSLAQTGNTIYF
TRBV1	few	TRBJ2-1	NA	TGCACCACCAGCGAAGGCCCCCTACGTGGGACTAGCGGGAGCTACAATGAGCAGTTCTTC	CTTSEGPLRGTSGSYNEQFF
TRBV5-6	NA	TRBJ2-5	TRBD1	TGTGCCAGCAGCCGTCCGGGACAGGGAGAAGAGACCCAGTACTTC	CASSRPGQGEETQYF
TRBV7-9	NA	TRBJ1-2	TRBD1	TGTGCCAGCAGCTTCGACAGGGGAAATCACTATGGCTACACCTTC	CASSFDRGNHYGYTF
TRBV18	NA	TRBJ1-1	TRBD1	TGTGCCAGCTCACGACAGGGCGACACTGAAGCTTTCTTT	CASSRQGDTEAFF
TRBV29-1	NA	TRBJ2-2	TRBD1	TGCAGCGTTGGGCAGGGGGCTATCGGGGAGCTGTTTTTT	CSVGQGAIGELFF
TRBV11-1	few	TRBJ2-1	TRBD2	TGTGCCAGCAGCCCAACCGGGACTAGCGGGAGTCGCGAGCAGTTCTTC	CASSPTGTSGSREQFF
TRBV5-6	once	TRBJ1-1	TRBD1	TGTGCCAGCAGCTTACGGACAGGGGCGAACACTGAAGCTTTCTTT	CASSLRTGANTEAFF
TRBV28	NA	TRBJ2-5	NA	TGTGCCAGCAGTTTATCATTGCAGGGTATGGGGACCCAGTACTTC	CASSLSLQGMGTQYF
TRBV7-9	once	TRBJ2-3	NA	TGTGCCAGCAGCTCGCCTCCGGCGGGACCAGATACGCAGTATTTT	CASSSPPAGPDTQYF
TRBV29-1	once	TRBJ2-5	NA	TGCAGCGTAGACTCCCAGGAGACCCAGTACTTC	CSVDSQETQYF
TRBV4-3	NA	TRBJ2-5	NA	TGCGCCAGCAGCCAAGACCCACCGTCGGGTAAGACCCAGTACTTC	CASSQDPPSGKTQYF
TRBV29-1	NA	TRBJ2-1	TRBD2	TGCAGCGTTGAGGGGACTAGCGGAACCTCCCCCTACAATGAGCAGTTCTTC	CSVEGTSGTSPYNEQFF
TRBV19	NA	TRBJ2-5	TRBD2	TGTGCCAGTAGCCCCTCGGGGGGGACCCAAGAGACCCAGTACTTC	CASSPSGGTQETQYF
TRBV7-9	NA	TRBJ1-1	TRBD1	TGTGCCAGCAGCTTGGGGACAGGGGTGAGTGAAGCTTTCTTT	CASSLGTGVSEAFF
TRBV7-9	NA	TRBJ1-1	NA	TGTGCCAGCAGCTTAACGGGGGGCGCAGGCACTGAAGCTTTCTTT	CASSLTGGAGTEAFF
TRBV4-3	few	TRBJ2-7	NA	TGCGCCAGCAGCCACCGGACAGGAGGGGACTACGAGCAGTACTTC	CASSHRTGGDYEQYF
TRBV5-1	NA	TRBJ1-1	NA	TGCGCCAGCAGCCTACGAGGGGGAAACACTGAAGCTTTCTTT	CASSLRGGNTEAFF
TRBV19	NA	TRBJ2-7	NA	TGTGCCAGTAGCAAAGAATTACTCTCCTACGAGCAGTACTTC	CASSKELLSYEQYF
TRBV9	NA	TRBJ1-3	NA	TGTGCCAGCAGCGTATCTGGCCTCCCGCCCCTCCGCTCTGGAAACACCATATATTTT	CASSVSGLPPLRSGNTIYF
TRBV10-3	NA	TRBJ1-1	NA	TGTGCCATCAAAGGCCAGGCGAACACTGAAGCTTTCTTT	CAIKGQANTEAFF
TRBV7-9	few	TRBJ2-3	NA	TGTGCCAGCAGCCCCGGCACAGATACGCAGTATTTT	CASSPGTDTQYF
TRBV5-1	NA	TRBJ2-5	NA	TGCGCCAGCAGTTTATCTGACAGGTCTGGGACCCAGTACTTC	CASSLSDRSGTQYF
TRBV5-8	NA	TRBJ2-4	NA	TGTGCCAGCAAGGCGGCAGGGGAGGGCAAAAACATTCAGTACTTC	CASKAAGEGKNIQYF
TRBV7-3	NA	TRBJ2-3	TRBD1	TGTGCCAGCAGCATTGGACAGGGTCAGAGGAGCACAGATACGCAGTATTTT	CASSIGQGQRSTDTQYF
TRBV18	NA	TRBJ1-5	TRBD1	TGTGCCAGCTCAGCGTCCAGGGGGCGCGATCAGCCCCAGCATTTT	CASSASRGRDQPQHF
TRBV10-3	NA	TRBJ1-1	NA	TGTGCCATCACTCCAGGGAGGGACACTGAAGCTTTCTTT	CAITPGRDTEAFF